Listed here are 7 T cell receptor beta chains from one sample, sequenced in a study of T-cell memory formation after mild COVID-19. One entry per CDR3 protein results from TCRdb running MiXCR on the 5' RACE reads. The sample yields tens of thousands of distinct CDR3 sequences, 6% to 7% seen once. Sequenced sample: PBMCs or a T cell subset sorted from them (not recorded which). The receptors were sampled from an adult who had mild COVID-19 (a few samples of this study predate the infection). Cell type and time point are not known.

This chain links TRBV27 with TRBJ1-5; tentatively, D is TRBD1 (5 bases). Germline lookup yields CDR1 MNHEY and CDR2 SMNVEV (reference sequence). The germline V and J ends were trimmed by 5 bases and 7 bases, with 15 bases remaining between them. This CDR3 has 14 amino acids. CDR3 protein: CASSPLVGGQPQHF. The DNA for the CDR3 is TGTGCCAGCAGTCCGTTGGTGGGGGGACAGCCCCAGCATTTT.

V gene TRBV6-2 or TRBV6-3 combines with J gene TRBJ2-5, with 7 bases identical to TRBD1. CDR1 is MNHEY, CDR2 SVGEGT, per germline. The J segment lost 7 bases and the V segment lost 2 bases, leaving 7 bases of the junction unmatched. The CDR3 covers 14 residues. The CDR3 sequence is CASSYLTGVGTQYF. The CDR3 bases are TGTGCCAGCAGTTACCTAACAGGGGTCGGGACCCAGTACTTC.

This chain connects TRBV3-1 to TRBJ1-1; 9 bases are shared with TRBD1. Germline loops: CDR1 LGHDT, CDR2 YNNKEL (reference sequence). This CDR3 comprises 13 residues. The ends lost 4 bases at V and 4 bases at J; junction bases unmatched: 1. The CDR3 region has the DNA TGTGCCAGCAGCCGGGACAGGGTCACTGAAGCTTTCTTT. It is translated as CASSRDRVTEAFF.

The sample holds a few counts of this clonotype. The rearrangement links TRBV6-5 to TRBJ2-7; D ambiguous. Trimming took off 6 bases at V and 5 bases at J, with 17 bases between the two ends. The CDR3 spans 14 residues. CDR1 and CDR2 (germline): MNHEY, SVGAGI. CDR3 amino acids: CASRSAGLRNEQYF. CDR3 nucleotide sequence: TGTGCCAGCAGGTCAGCTGGCCTCCGAAACGAGCAGTACTTC.

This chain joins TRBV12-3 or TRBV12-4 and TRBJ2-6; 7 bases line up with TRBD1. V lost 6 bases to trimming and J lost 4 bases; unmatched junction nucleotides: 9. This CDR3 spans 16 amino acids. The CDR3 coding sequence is TGTGCCAGCAGCCCCAACAGGGGCTGGGGGGCCAACGTCCTGACTTTC. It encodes CASSPNRGWGANVLTF.

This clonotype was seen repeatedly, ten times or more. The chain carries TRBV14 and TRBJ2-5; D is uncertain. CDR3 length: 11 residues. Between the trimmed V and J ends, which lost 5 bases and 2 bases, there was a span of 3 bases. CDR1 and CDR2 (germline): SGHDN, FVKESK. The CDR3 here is CASSEQETQYF. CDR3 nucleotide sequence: TGTGCCAGCAGCGAACAAGAGACCCAGTACTTC.

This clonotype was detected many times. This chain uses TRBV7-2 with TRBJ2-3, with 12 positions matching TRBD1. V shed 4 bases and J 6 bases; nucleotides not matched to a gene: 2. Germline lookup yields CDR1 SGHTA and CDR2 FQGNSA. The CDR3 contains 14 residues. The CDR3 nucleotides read TGTGCCAGCAGCTCGGGACAGGGGGCCGATACGCAGTATTTT. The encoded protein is CASSSGQGADTQYF.